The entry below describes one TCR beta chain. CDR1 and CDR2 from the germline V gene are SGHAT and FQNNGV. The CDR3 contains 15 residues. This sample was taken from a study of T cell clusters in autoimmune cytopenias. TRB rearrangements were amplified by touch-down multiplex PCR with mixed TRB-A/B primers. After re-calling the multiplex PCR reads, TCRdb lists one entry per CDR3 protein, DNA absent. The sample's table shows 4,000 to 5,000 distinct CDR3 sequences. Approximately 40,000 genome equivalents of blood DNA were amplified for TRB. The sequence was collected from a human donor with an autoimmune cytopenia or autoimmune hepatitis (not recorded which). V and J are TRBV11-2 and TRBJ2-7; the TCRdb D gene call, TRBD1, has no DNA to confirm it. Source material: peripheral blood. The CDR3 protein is CASSLDRAGVYEQYF.